The rows below give T cell receptor beta chains drawn from one sample of a study of OX40 agonist ivuxolimab in advanced cancers. Profiling relied on immunoSEQ multiplex PCR, and the TCRdb table lists in-frame clones only, not all of them. Of approximately 74,000 clones detected, 80% to 95% appear once; the ten largest clones hold around 1.9%. Sequenced here: CD4+ or CD8+ T cells sorted from blood, sampled in a trial of the OX40 agonist ivuxolimab. These receptors all stem from an adult with an advanced solid tumor such as melanoma, head and neck, liver or kidney cancer. The CDR3 runs from the conserved cysteine through the conserved F or W. D genes are given only for firm matches. Expanded clones get a size class; other rows say once, few or many, or leave the size out.

J	D	V	size	CDR3	DNA
TRBJ2-3	-	TRBV18	-	CAAEGSTDTQYF	TGTGCCGCTGAGGGATCGACAGATACGCAGTATTTT
TRBJ1-4	-	TRBV10-3	once	CAISESAADLGEKLFF	TGTGCCATCAGTGAGTCGGCGGCAGACTTGGGTGAAAAACTGTTTTTT
TRBJ2-3	TRBD1	TRBV7-9	-	CASSRGQDITDTQYF	TGTGCCAGCAGCCGGGGACAGGATATCACAGATACGCAGTATTTT
TRBJ1-5	TRBD1	TRBV28	-	CASSKTGGGNQPQHF	TGTGCCAGCAGCAAAACAGGGGGCGGCAATCAGCCCCAGCATTTT
TRBJ2-7	TRBD1	TRBV10-3	-	CAISRDRFYEQYF	TGTGCCATCAGTCGGGACAGGTTCTACGAGCAGTACTTC
TRBJ2-5	-	TRBV19	-	CASRMDPQGTQYF	TGTGCCAGTAGAATGGACCCCCAGGGAACCCAGTACTTC
TRBJ1-5	-	TRBV6-6	-	CASRNRVGQPQHF	TGTGCCAGCAGGAACAGGGTAGGTCAGCCCCAGCATTTT
TRBJ1-4	-	TRBV5-1	-	CASSLGTIEPGEKLFF	TGCGCCAGCAGCTTAGGGACAATCGAACCAGGTGAAAAACTGTTTTTT
TRBJ1-1	-	TRBV6-4	-	CASRRSDRDRRPEAFF	TGTGCCAGCAGAAGATCTGACCGGGACCGACGACCGGAAGCTTTCTTT
TRBJ2-3	TRBD2	TRBV19	-	CASSIRGLAGGLKDTQYF	TGTGCCAGTAGTATAAGGGGACTAGCGGGGGGATTGAAGGATACGCAGTATTTT
TRBJ2-7	TRBD1	TRBV10-3	-	CAINSRGQDSYEQYF	TGTGCCATCAACAGTAGGGGACAGGACTCCTACGAGCAGTACTTC
TRBJ1-6	-	TRBV28	-	CASSLFGRSPLHF	TGTGCCAGCAGTTTATTCGGGCGCTCACCCCTCCACTTT
TRBJ2-6	-	TRBV11-3	-	CASSRQSRANVLTF	TGTGCCAGCAGCCGACAAAGTCGGGCCAACGTCCTGACTTTC
TRBJ1-2	TRBD1	TRBV28	-	CASIDQGAARGYTF	TGTGCCAGCATCGATCAGGGGGCTGCTCGGGGCTACACCTTC
TRBJ2-3	-	TRBV7-2	-	CASSFGQSTDTQYF	TGTGCCAGCAGCTTCGGGCAGAGCACAGATACGCAGTATTTT
TRBJ1-3	TRBD1	TRBV5-5	-	CASSATGGSGNTIYF	TGTGCCAGCAGCGCCACAGGGGGCTCTGGAAACACCATATATTTT
TRBJ2-1	-	TRBV19	-	CASTFPPANEQFF	TGTGCCAGTACTTTCCCTCCCGCCAATGAGCAGTTCTTC
TRBJ2-3	-	TRBV7-8	-	CASSRAQYLVTQYF	TGTGCCAGCAGCCGCGCTCAGTACCTCGTTACGCAGTATTTT
TRBJ2-7	TRBD2	TRBV7-9	-	CASSTGTSAIDNYEQYF	TGTGCCAGCAGCACCGGGACTAGCGCAATAGATAACTACGAGCAGTACTTC
TRBJ2-3	-	TRBV6-5	-	CASSYQGGVSTDTQYF	TGTGCCAGCAGTTACCAGGGGGGCGTGAGCACAGATACGCAGTATTTT
TRBJ2-3	-	TRBV9	-	CASSVGGDTQYF	TGTGCCAGCAGCGTAGGCGGAGATACGCAGTATTTT
TRBJ2-4	TRBD1	TRBV5-4	-	CASSFLPGQGRNIQYF	TGTGCCAGCAGCTTTCTACCGGGACAGGGTAGGAACATTCAGTACTTC
TRBJ2-3	-	TRBV7-2	-	CASSRRDLLRADTQYF	TGTGCCAGCAGCCGGAGGGACTTACTCCGAGCAGATACGCAGTATTTT
TRBJ2-6	-	TRBV18	-	CASSQGYGANVLTF	TGTGCCAGCTCACAGGGTTACGGGGCCAACGTCCTGACTTTC
TRBJ1-4	-	TRBV7-2	-	CASSMGGFEKLFF	TGTGCCAGCAGCATGGGGGGGTTTGAAAAACTGTTTTTT
TRBJ2-2	-	TRBV9	-	CASSARVWDTGELFF	TGTGCCAGCAGCGCCAGGGTATGGGACACCGGGGAGCTGTTTTTT
TRBJ2-3	-	TRBV5-4	-	CASSLKDTQYF	TGTGCCAGCAGCTTGAAGGATACGCAGTATTTT
TRBJ2-7	TRBD2	TRBV2	-	CASRVGLADIYEQYF	TGTGCCAGCAGGGTGGGACTAGCGGACATCTACGAGCAGTACTTC
TRBJ1-5	-	TRBV5-5	-	CASSLEGGGQPQHF	TGTGCCAGCAGCTTGGAAGGGGGTGGGCAGCCCCAGCATTTT
TRBJ1-2	TRBD1	TRBV28	-	CATVRQGANYGYTF	TGTGCCACCGTCAGACAGGGGGCTAACTATGGCTACACCTTC
TRBJ2-5	TRBD2	TRBV7-2	-	CASAAGTSQETQYF	TGTGCCAGCGCCGCCGGGACTAGCCAAGAGACCCAGTACTTC
TRBJ1-2	-	TRBV6-5	once	CASTTGTAAELGYTF	TGTGCCAGCACTACCGGGACGGCGGCGGAACTTGGCTACACCTTC
TRBJ2-1	TRBD2	TRBV5-8	-	CASSPQASGGSPQFF	TGTGCCAGCAGCCCTCAGGCTAGCGGGGGCTCACCCCAGTTCTTC
TRBJ2-7	-	TRBV5-6	-	CASSKPLGVLEQYF	TGTGCCAGCAGTAAGCCTTTAGGGGTCCTTGAGCAGTACTTC
TRBJ1-5	-	TRBV10-1	few	CASARDGNQPQHF	TGCGCCAGCGCAAGGGATGGGAATCAGCCCCAGCATTTT
TRBJ2-7	TRBD1	TRBV28	once	CASSSGTGAYEQYF	TGTGCCAGCAGTTCCGGGACAGGAGCCTACGAGCAGTACTTC
TRBJ2-3	-	TRBV7-9	-	CASSLGAQGTDTQYF	TGTGCCAGCAGCTTAGGGGCCCAGGGCACAGATACGCAGTATTTT
TRBJ2-3	TRBD2	TRBV6-6	once	CASSGELAASTDTQYF	TGTGCCAGCAGCGGGGAACTAGCGGCTAGCACAGATACGCAGTATTTT
TRBJ1-3	-	TRBV15	-	CATSRGRVGSGNTIYF	TGTGCCACCAGCAGAGGAAGGGTCGGCTCTGGAAACACCATATATTTT
TRBJ2-1	TRBD2	TRBV5-1	-	CASSLAWTSEDNYNEQFF	TGCGCCAGCAGCTTGGCTTGGACTAGCGAGGACAATTACAATGAGCAGTTCTTC
TRBJ2-4	-	TRBV7-2	-	CASSFIFRGDIQYF	TGTGCCAGCAGCTTTATTTTTAGGGGGGACATTCAGTACTTC
TRBJ1-1	-	TRBV28	-	CASPPTPGRHENTEAFF	TGTGCCAGTCCTCCGACCCCGGGACGGCATGAGAACACTGAAGCTTTCTTT
TRBJ2-7	-	TRBV12-2	-	CASRLETSYSEQYF	TGTGCAAGTCGCTTAGAGACTAGTTACTCCGAGCAGTACTTC
TRBJ1-2	-	TRBV19	-	CASSHDLEYGYTF	TGTGCCAGTAGCCACGATTTGGAGTATGGCTACACCTTC
TRBJ1-2	-	TRBV11-2	few	CASSLDAGGYTF	TGTGCCAGCAGCTTAGACGCGGGTGGCTACACCTTC
TRBJ2-1	TRBD2	TRBV11-1	-	CASSLALAGANNEQFF	TGTGCCAGCAGCTTAGCCCTAGCGGGTGCTAACAATGAGCAGTTCTTC
TRBJ2-1	-	TRBV7-9	-	CASSRGGAGQFF	TGTGCCAGCAGCCGAGGAGGGGCTGGGCAGTTCTTC
TRBJ1-2	-	TRBV7-9	medium-sized	CASSLGQKGYTF	TGTGCCAGCAGCTTAGGACAGAAGGGCTACACCTTC
TRBJ2-5	TRBD1	TRBV6-5	few	CASSYDRGETQYF	TGTGCCAGCAGCTACGACAGGGGAGAGACCCAGTACTTC
TRBJ2-1	-	TRBV28	-	CASSPGGLSYNEQFF	TGTGCCAGCAGCCCCGGGGGCCTCTCCTACAATGAGCAGTTCTTC